This note documents a single TCR beta chain sequence. The antigen is undetermined. The sample belongs to a study of T cells in Graves' hyperthyroidism and ophthalmopathy. Study-level results: Most thyroid-expanded clonotypes above 0.001 were also found in blood.

Amplification yielded TCR beta CDR3 regions, with RNA transcripts as the source. The TCR CDR3 first-round RT-PCR relied on the HTBI primer set. TCRdb redid the calling of the multiplex PCR reads with MiXCR, one entry per CDR3 protein. The sample holds a few hundred thousand distinct CDR3 sequences, around a sixth seen once. This CDR3 contains 15 residues. The V gene lost 3 bases and the J gene lost 1 base, with 10 bases spanning the gap. Germline lookup yields CDR1 LNHDA and CDR2 SQIVND (reference sequence). Fresh peripheral blood, 9.5 to 10 ml of it, supplied the PBMCs. The chain recombines TRBV19 with TRBJ2-1; D may be TRBD2 (6 bases). The sample taken for sequencing was blood. The TCR originated in a woman aged 18-29 years with Graves' hyperthyroidism that later progressed to Graves' ophthalmopathy. The CDR3 DNA reads TGTGCCAGTAGTATTACGACTAGTTCCTACAATGAGCAGTTCTTC. Amino acid sequence: CASSITTSSYNEQFF. The whole variable domain, remainder taken from reference TRBV19 and TRBJ2-1, is DGGITQSPKYLFRKEGQNVTLSCEQNLNHDAMYWYRQDPGQGLRLIYYSQIVNDFQKGDIAEGYSVSREKKESFPLTVTSAQKNPTAFYLCASSITTSSYNEQFFGPGTRLTVL.